The rows below give T cell receptor beta chains drawn from one sample of a study of blood T cell repertoires in COVID-19. Measured with immunoSEQ multiplex PCR; TCRdb has only the in-frame clones, and not every one. The sample records about 230,000 clones, over 75% being singletons. The sample taken for sequencing was peripheral blood. Every receptor here comes from a man aged 45-60 years with COVID-19, enrolled during active disease. CDR3s include the opening cysteine and the closing phenylalanine or tryptophan. A D gene is named only where the DNA matches it firmly. Some rows mark clone size as missing; the rest say once, few, many or name a class of expanded clone.

TRBJ1-1 TRBV18 few . TGTGCCAGCTCACCACCAGGAACAGACACTGAAGCTTTCTTT CASSPPGTDTEAFF
TRBJ2-2 TRBV6-5 many . TGTGCCAGCAGTCAGGGGTCGGACACCGGGGAGCTGTTTTTT CASSQGSDTGELFF
TRBJ2-7 TRBV5-6 . . TGTGCCAGCAGCCCTTACAGGGTTCCCTACGAGCAGTACTTC CASSPYRVPYEQYF
TRBJ2-5 TRBV3-1/TRBV3-2 . . TGTGCCAGCAGGTATCAGGGGGGAGAGACCCAGTACTTC CASRYQGGETQYF
TRBJ2-2 TRBV19 . . TGTGCCAGTAGTGAGGGGGTGAACACCGGGGAGCTGTTTTTT CASSEGVNTGELFF
TRBJ1-6 TRBV4-3 . . TGCGCCAGCAGCCAAGAAGGCAGGGTTGATTCACCCCTCCACTTT CASSQEGRVDSPLHF
TRBJ2-2 TRBV7-9 . . TGTGCCAGCAGCCCGGGTCTTTCCACCGGGGAGCTGTTTTTT CASSPGLSTGELFF
TRBJ2-5 TRBV7-7 . TRBD1 TGTGCCAGCAGCGCAGGACAGGGTATTTTGGAGACCCAGTACTTC CASSAGQGILETQYF
TRBJ1-6 TRBV6-2/TRBV6-3 . TRBD1 TGTGCCAGCAGTTCCTTGACAGGGAATAATTCACCCCTCCACTTT CASSSLTGNNSPLHF
TRBJ1-5 TRBV5-7 . TRBD1 TGTGCCAGCAGCTCCCCGACAGGGGGGGGCGATCAGCCCCAGCATTTT CASSSPTGGGDQPQHF